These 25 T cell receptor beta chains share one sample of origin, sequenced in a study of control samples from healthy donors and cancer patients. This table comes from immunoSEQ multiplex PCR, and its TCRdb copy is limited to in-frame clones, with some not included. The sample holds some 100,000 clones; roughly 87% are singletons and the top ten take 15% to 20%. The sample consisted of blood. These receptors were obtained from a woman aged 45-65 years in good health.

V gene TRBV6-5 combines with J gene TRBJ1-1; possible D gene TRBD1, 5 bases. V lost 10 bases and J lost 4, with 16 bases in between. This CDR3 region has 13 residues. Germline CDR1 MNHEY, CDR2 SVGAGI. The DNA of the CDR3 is TGTGCCACCAGGGTTCAACTTAGCACTGAAGCTTTCTTT. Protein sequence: CATRVQLSTEAFF.

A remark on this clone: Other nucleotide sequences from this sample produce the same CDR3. The CDR3 sequence: CASSLRYTEAFF. CDR3 nucleotides: TGTGCCAGCAGTCTCAGATACACTGAAGCTTTCTTT. V usage is TRBV6-2 or TRBV6-3 and J usage is TRBJ1-1; D remains ambiguous. The CDR3 contains 12 residues. CDR1 and CDR2 from the germline V gene are MNHEY and SVGEGT. Trimming took 5 bases from V and 3 from J, leaving 7 bases between them.

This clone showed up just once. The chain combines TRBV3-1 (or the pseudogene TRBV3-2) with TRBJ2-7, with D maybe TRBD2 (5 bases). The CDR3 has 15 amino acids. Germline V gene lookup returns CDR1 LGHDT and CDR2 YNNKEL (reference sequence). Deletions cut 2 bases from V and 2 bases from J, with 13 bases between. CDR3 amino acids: CASSQIIPRAYEQYV. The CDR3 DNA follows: TGTGCCAGCAGCCAAATCATCCCGCGGGCCTACGAGCAGTACGTC.

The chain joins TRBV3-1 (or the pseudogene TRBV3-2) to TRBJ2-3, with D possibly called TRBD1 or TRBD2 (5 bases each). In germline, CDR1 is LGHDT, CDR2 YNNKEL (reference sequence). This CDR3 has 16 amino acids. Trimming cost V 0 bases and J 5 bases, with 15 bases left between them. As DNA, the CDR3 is TGTGCCAGCAGCCAAGATTATGGCAGGGCGGGAGATACGCAGTATTTT. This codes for CASSQDYGRAGDTQYF.

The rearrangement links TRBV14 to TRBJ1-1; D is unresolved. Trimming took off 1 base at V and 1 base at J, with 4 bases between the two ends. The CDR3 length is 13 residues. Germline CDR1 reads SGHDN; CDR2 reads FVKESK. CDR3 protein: CASSQGQNTEAFF. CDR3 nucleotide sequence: TGTGCCAGCAGCCAAGGCCAGAACACTGAAGCTTTCTTT.

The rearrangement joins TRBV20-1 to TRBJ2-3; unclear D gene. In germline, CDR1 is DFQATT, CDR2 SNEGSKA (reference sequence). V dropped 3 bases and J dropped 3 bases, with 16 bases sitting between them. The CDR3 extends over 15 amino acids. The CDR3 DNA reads TGCAGTGCTAGTGCCCTCGGCGGTTTGACAGATACGCAGTATTTT. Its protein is CSASALGGLTDTQYF.

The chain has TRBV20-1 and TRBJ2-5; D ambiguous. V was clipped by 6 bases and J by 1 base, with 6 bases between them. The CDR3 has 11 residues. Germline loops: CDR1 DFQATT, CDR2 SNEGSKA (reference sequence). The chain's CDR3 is CSALTQETQYF. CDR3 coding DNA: TGCAGTGCACTTACCCAAGAGACCCAGTACTTC.

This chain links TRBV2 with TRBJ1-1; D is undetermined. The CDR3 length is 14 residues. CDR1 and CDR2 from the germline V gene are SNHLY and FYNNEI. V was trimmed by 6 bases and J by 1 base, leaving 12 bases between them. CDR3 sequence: CASRDGWQNTEAFF. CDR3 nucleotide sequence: TGTGCCAGCAGGGACGGGTGGCAGAACACTGAAGCTTTCTTT. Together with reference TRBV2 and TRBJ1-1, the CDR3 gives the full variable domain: EPEVTQTPSHQVTQMGQEVILRCVPISNHLYFYWYRQILGQKVEFLVSFYNNEISEKSEIFDDQFSVERPDGSNFTLKIRSTKLEDSAMYFCASRDGWQNTEAFFGQGTRLTVV.

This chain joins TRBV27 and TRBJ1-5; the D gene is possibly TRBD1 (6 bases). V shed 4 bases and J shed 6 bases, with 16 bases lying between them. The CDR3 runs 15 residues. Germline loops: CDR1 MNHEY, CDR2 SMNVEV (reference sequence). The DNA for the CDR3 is TGTGCCAGCAGTTATAGAGGGGGGATACGTCAGCCCCAGCATTTT. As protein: CASSYRGGIRQPQHF.

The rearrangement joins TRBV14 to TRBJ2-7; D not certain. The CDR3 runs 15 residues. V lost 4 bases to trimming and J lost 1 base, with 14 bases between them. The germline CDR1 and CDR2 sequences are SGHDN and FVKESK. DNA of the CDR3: TGTGCCAGCAGCCCCAACCACTTGAGGTCCTACGAGCAGTACTTC. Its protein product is CASSPNHLRSYEQYF.

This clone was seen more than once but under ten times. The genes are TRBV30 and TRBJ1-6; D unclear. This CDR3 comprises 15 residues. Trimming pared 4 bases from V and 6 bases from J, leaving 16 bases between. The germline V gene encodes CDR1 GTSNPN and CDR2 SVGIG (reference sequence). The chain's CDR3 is CAWTMARNSNSPLHF. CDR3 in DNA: TGTGCCTGGACCATGGCCAGAAATTCTAATTCACCCCTCCACTTT.

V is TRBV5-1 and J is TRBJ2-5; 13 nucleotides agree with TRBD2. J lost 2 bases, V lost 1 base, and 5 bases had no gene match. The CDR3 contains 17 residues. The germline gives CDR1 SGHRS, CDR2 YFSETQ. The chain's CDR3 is CASSLLGLAGRQETQYF. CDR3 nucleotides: TGCGCCAGCAGCTTGTTGGGACTAGCGGGGAGGCAAGAGACCCAGTACTTC.

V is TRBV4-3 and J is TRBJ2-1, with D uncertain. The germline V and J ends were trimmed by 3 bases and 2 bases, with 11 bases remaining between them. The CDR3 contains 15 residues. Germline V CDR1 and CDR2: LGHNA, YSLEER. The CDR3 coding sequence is TGCGCCAGCAGCCAGGAAAAAAGGACCTACAATGAGCAGTTCTTC. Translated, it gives CASSQEKRTYNEQFF.

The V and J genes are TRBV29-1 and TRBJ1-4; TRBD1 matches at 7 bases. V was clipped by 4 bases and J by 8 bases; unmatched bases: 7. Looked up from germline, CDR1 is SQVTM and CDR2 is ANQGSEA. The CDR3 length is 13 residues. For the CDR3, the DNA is TGCAGCGTTGGCGTGACAGGGAACGAAAAACTGTTTTTT. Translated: CSVGVTGNEKLFF.

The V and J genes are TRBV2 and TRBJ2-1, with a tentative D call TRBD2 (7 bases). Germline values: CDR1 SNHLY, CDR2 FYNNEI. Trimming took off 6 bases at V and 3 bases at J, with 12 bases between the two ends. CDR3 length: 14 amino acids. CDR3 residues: CASRGGGYYNEQFF. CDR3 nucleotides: TGTGCCAGCAGGGGCGGGGGCTACTACAATGAGCAGTTCTTC.

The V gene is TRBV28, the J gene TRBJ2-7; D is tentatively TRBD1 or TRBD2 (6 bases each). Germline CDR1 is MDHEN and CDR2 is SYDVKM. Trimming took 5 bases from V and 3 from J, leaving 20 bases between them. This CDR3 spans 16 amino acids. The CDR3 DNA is TGTGCCAGCAGTACGAGGATCAGGGGCGGGATCTACGAGCAGTACTTC. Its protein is CASSTRIRGGIYEQYF.

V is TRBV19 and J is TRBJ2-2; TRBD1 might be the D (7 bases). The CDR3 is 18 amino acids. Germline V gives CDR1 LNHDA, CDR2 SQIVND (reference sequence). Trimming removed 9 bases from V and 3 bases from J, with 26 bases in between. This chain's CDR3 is CASDGGLWGTDYTGELFF. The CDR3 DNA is TGTGCCAGCGACGGAGGGCTCTGGGGGACAGATTACACCGGGGAGCTGTTTTTT.

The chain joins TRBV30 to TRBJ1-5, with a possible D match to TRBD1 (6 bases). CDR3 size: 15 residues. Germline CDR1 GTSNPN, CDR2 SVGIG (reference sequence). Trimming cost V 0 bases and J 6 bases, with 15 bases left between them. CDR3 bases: TGTGCCTGGAGTGTTTTTGGGGGGGCAATTCAGCCCCAGCATTTT. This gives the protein CAWSVFGGAIQPQHF. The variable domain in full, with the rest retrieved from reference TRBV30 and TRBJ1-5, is SQTIHQWPATLVQPVGSPLSLECTVEGTSNPNLYWYRQAAGRGLQLLFYSVGIGQISSEVPQNLSASRPQDRQFILSSKKLLLSDSGFYLCAWSVFGGAIQPQHFGDGTRLSIL.

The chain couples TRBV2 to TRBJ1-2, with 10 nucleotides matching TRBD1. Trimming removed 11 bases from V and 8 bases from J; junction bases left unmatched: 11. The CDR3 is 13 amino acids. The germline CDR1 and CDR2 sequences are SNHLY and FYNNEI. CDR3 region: CARQGARYGGYTF. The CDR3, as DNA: TGTGCCCGACAGGGGGCCAGATACGGCGGCTACACCTTC. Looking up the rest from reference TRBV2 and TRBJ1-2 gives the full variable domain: EPEVTQTPSHQVTQMGQEVILRCVPISNHLYFYWYRQILGQKVEFLVSFYNNEISEKSEIFDDQFSVERPDGSNFTLKIRSTKLEDSAMYFCARQGARYGGYTFGSGTRLTVV.

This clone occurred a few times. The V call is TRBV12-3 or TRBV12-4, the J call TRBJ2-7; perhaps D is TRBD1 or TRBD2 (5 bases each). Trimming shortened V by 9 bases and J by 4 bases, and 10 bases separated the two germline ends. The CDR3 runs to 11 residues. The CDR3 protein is CASVWGYEQYF. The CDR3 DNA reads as TGTGCCAGTGTTTGGGGGTACGAGCAGTACTTC.

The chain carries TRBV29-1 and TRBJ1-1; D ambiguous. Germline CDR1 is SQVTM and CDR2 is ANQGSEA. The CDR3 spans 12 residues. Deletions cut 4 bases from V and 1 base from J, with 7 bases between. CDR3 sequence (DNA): TGCAGCGTTGGTTCACAGAACACTGAAGCTTTCTTT. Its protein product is CSVGSQNTEAFF.

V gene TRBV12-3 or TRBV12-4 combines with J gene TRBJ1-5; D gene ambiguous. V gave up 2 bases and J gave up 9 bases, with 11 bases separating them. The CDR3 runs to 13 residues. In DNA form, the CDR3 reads TGTGCCAGCAGTTTATCTGGTGGGTTGCCCCAGCATTTT. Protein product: CASSLSGGLPQHF.

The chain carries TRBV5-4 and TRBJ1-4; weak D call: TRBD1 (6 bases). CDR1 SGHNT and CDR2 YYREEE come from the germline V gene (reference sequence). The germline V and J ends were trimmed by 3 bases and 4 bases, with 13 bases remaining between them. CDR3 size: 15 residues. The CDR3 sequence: CASSYGQPFNEKLFF. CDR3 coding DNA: TGTGCCAGCAGCTACGGACAGCCCTTTAATGAAAAACTGTTTTTT.

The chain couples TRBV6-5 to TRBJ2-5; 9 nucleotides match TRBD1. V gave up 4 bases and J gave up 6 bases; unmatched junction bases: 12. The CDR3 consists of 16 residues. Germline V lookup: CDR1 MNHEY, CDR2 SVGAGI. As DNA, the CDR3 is TGTGCCAGCAGTTTAACTGAGACAGGGGGGGGAAAGACCCAGTACTTC. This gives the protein CASSLTETGGGKTQYF.

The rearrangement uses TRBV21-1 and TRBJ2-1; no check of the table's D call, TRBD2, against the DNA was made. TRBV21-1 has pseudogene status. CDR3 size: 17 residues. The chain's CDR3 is CASSKIGLAGGYNEQFF. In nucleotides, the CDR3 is TGTGCCAGCAGCAAAATCGGGCTAGCGGGAGGCTACAATGAGCAGTTCTTC.